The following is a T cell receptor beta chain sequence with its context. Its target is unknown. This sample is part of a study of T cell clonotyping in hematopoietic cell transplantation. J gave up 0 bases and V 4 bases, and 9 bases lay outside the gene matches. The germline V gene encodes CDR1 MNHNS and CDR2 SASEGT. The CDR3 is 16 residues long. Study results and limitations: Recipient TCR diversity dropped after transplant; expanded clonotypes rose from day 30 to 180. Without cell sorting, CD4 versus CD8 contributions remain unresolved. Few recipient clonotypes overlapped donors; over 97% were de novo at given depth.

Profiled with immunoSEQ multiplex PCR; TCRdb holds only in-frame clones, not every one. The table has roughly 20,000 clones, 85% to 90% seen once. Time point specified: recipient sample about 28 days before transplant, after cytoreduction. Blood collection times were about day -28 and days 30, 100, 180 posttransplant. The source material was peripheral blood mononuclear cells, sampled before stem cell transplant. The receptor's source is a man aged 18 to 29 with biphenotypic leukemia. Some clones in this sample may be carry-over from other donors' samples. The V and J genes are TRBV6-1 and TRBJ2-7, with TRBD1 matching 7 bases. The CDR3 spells CASSVSGTVTSYEQYF. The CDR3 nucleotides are TGTGCCAGCAGTGTATCCGGGACAGTCACCTCCTACGAGCAGTACTTC.